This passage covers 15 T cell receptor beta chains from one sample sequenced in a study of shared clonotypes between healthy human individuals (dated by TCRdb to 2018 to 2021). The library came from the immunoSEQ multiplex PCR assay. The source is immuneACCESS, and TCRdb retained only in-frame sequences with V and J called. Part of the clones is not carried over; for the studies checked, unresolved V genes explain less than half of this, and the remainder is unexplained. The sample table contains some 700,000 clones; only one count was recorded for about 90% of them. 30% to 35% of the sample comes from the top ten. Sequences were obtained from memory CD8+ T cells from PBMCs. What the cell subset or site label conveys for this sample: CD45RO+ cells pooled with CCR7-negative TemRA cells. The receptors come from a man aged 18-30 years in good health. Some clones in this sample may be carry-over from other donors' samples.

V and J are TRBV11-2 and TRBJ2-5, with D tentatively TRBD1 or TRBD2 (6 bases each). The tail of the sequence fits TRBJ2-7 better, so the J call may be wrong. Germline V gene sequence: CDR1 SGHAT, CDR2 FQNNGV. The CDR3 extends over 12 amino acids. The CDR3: CASRLGGHEQYF. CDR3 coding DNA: TGTGCCAGCAGATTGGGGGGCCACGAGCAGTACTTC.

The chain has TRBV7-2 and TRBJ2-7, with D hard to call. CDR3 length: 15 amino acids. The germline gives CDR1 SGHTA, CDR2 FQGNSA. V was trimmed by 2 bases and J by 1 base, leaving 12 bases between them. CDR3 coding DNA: TGTGCCAGCAGCTTACAACAGCATGCTTCCTACGAGCAGTACTTC. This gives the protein CASSLQQHASYEQYF.

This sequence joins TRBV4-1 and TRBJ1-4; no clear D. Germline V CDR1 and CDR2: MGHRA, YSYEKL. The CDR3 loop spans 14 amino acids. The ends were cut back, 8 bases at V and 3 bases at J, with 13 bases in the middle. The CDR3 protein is CASSGAGANEKLFF. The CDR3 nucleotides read TGCGCCAGCTCAGGAGCCGGGGCTAATGAAAAACTGTTTTTT.

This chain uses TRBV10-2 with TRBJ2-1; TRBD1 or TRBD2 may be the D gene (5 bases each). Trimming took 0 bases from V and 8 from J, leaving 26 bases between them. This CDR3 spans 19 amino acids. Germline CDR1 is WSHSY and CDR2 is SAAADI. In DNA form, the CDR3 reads TGCGCCAGCAGTGAGTCGTTAGAGTGGGGGACCCGGCGACTCGATGAGCAGTTCTTC. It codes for CASSESLEWGTRRLDEQFF.

The CDR3 nucleotides read TGTGCCAGCTCACCTGCCTCGGTAGTGGATGAGCAGTTCTTC. Translation gives CASSPASVVDEQFF. The chain carries TRBV18 and TRBJ2-1; D unresolved. The CDR3 runs 14 residues. Germline values: CDR1 KGHSH, CDR2 LQKENI. Trimming took off 3 bases at V and 8 bases at J, with 14 bases between the two ends.

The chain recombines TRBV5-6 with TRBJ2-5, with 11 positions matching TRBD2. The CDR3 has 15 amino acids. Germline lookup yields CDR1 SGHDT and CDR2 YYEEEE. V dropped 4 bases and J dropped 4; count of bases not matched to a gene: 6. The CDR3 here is CASSLSGRAGETQYF. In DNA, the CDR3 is TGTGCCAGCAGCCTTAGCGGGAGGGCGGGAGAGACCCAGTACTTC.

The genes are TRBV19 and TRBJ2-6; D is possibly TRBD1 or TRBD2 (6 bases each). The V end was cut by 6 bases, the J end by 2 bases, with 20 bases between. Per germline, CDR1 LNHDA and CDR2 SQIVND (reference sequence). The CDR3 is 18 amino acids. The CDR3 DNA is TGTGCCAGTAGCAGAGGGGGGACCTGGTTTGCTGGGGCCAACGTCCTGACTTTC. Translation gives CASSRGGTWFAGANVLTF.

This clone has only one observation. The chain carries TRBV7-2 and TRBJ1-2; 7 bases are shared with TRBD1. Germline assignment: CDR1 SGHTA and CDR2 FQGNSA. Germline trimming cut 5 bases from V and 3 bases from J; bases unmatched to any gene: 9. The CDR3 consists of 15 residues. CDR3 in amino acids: CASSPRGQTYYGYTF. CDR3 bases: TGTGCCAGCAGCCCAAGGGGGCAGACCTACTATGGCTACACCTTC.

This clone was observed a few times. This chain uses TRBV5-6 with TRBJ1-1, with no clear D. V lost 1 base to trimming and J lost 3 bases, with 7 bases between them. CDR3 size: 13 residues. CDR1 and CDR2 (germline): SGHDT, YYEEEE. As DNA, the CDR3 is TGTGCCAGCAGCTTGAGAGCGGACACTGAAGCTTTCTTT. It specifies CASSLRADTEAFF.

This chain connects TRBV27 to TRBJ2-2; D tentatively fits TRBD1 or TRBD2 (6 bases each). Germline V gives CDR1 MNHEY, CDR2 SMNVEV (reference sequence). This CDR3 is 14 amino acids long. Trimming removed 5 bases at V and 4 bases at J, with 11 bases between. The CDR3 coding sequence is TGTGCCAGCAGTCTCTGGGGGGCCACCGGGGAGCTGTTTTTT. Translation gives CASSLWGATGELFF.

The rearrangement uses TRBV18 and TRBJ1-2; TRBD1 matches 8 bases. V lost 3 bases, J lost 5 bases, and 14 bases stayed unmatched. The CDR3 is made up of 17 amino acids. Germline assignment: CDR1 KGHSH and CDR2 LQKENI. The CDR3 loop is CASSPPGPGTGYYGYTF. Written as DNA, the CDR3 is TGTGCCAGCTCACCTCCTGGCCCGGGGACAGGTTATTATGGCTACACCTTC.

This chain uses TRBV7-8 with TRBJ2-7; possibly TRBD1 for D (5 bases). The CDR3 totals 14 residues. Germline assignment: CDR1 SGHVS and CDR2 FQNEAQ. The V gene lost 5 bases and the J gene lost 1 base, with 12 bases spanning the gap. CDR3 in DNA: TGTGCCAGCAGCCACCGGACACTTTCCTACGAGCAGTACTTC. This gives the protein CASSHRTLSYEQYF.

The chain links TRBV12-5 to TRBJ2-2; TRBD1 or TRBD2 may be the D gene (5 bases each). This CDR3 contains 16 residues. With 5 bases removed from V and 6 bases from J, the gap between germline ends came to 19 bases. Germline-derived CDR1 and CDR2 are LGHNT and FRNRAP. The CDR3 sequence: CASGAPLGEFAGELFF. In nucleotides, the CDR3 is TGTGCTAGTGGTGCCCCCCTAGGGGAGTTTGCCGGGGAGCTGTTTTTT. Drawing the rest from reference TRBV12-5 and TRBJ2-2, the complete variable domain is DARVTQTPRHKVTEMGQEVTMRCQPILGHNTVFWYRQTMMQGLELLAYFRNRAPLDDSGMPKDRFSAEMPDATLATLKIQPSEPRDSAVYFCASGAPLGEFAGELFFGEGSRLTVL.

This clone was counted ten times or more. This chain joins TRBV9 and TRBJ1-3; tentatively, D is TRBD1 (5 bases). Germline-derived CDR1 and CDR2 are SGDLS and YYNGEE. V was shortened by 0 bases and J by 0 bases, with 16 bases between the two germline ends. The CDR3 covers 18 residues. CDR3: CASSVAEGSLGSGNTIYF. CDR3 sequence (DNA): TGTGCCAGCAGCGTAGCCGAGGGGTCCCTGGGCTCTGGAAACACCATATATTTT.

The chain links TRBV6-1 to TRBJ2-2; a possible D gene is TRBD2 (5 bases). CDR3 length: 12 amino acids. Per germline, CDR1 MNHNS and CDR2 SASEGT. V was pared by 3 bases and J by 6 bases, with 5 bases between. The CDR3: CASSERAGELFF. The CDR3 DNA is TGTGCCAGCAGTGAGAGGGCCGGGGAGCTGTTTTTT.